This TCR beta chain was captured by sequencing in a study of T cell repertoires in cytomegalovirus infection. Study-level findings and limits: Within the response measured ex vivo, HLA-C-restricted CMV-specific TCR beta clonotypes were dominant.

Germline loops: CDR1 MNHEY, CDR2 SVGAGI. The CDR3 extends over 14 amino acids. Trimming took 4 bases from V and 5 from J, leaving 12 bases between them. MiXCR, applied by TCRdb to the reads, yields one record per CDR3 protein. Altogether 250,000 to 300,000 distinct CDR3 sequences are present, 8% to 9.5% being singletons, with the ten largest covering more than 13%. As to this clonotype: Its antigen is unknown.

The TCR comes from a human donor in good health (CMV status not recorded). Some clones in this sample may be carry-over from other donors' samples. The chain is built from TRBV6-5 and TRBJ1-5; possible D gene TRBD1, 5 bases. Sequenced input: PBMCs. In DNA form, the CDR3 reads TGTGCCAGCAGTTCAACGGACACCGATCAGCCCCAGCATTTT. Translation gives CASSSTDTDQPQHF.